This T cell receptor beta chain was obtained from a study of T cells in Graves' hyperthyroidism and ophthalmopathy. This clonotype was found a few times. Amplification of TCR beta CDR3 regions was performed using RNA transcripts as template. Using the HTBI primer set, a first-round RT-PCR was run on the TCR CDR3. TCRdb recomputed calls from the multiplex PCR reads with MiXCR, one row per CDR3 protein. The table shows hundreds of thousands of distinct CDR3 sequences, with 15% to 20% occurring only once. Sequenced sample: blood. This sequence originates from a woman in her twenties or thirties with Graves' hyperthyroidism.

CDR3 residues: CASSDTRHYGYTF. The CDR3 region has the DNA TGTGCCAGCAGTGACACGAGACATTATGGCTACACCTTC. The chain carries TRBV2 and TRBJ1-2; D gene unclear. The CDR3 covers 13 residues. Germline V gene data show CDR1 as SNHLY and CDR2 as FYNNEI. V shed 3 bases and J shed 5 bases, with 10 bases lying between them.